Listed here are 18 T cell receptor beta chains from one sample, sequenced in a study of blood T cell repertoires in COVID-19. Measured with immunoSEQ multiplex PCR; TCRdb has only the in-frame clones, and not every one. This table has hundreds of thousands of clones, 80% to 90% appearing once. Source material: peripheral blood. The source of these receptors is a woman aged 70-85 years with COVID-19, enrolled during active disease.

The V and J genes are TRBV6-6 and TRBJ1-4, with 7 bases matching TRBD1. This CDR3 is built from 15 residues. The V segment lost 6 bases and the J segment 7 bases; nucleotides outside the gene matches: 11. Germline V lookup: CDR1 MNHNY, CDR2 SVGAGI (reference sequence). In DNA form, the CDR3 reads TGTGCCAGCAGCCAAAAGACAGGGTCCATTGAAAAACTGTTTTTT. Amino acids: CASSQKTGSIEKLFF.

The chain combines TRBV15 with TRBJ1-1; D gene uncertain. Germline lookup yields CDR1 LNHNV and CDR2 YYDKDF (reference sequence). Trimming shortened V by 0 bases and J by 5 bases, and 10 bases separated the two germline ends. CDR3 length: 14 amino acids. The chain's CDR3 is CATSRDRRRTEAFF. The CDR3 bases are TGTGCCACCAGCAGAGATAGGCGGAGGACTGAAGCTTTCTTT.

The V call is TRBV15, the J call TRBJ2-7; the match to TRBD1 covers 8 bases. Looked up from germline, CDR1 is LNHNV and CDR2 is YYDKDF (reference sequence). Germline trimming cut 3 bases from V and 0 bases from J; bases unmatched to any gene: 1. This CDR3 has 14 amino acids. The CDR3 DNA reads as TGTGCCACCAGCAGGGGACAGGCCTCCTACGAGCAGTACTTC. Translated, it gives CATSRGQASYEQYF.

The rearrangement uses TRBV6-5 and TRBJ2-7; 9 positions match TRBD2. Trimming at V came to 5 bases and at J to 1 base, leaving 3 bases not matched to a gene. Germline V gene lookup returns CDR1 MNHEY and CDR2 SVGAGI. This CDR3 is built from 14 residues. CDR3 bases: TGTGCCAGCAGTCTGACTAGCGGTTCCTACGAGCAGTACTTC. This encodes CASSLTSGSYEQYF.

The chain uses TRBV3-1 (or the pseudogene TRBV3-2) and TRBJ1-1; D ambiguous. Germline CDR1 is LGHDT and CDR2 is YNNKEL (reference sequence). CDR3 length: 11 residues. The V gene lost 5 bases and the J gene lost 10 bases, with 11 bases spanning the gap. CDR3 DNA sequence: TGTGCCAGCAGCGCGATAAACGGAGCTTTCTTT. Its translation: CASSAINGAFF.

The CDR3 region has the DNA TGTGCCAGTAGACTTAATAGCAATCAGCCCCAGCATTTT. This sequence encodes CASRLNSNQPQHF. The chain recombines TRBV19 with TRBJ1-5; D gene ambiguous. The length of the CDR3 is 13 residues. V lost 6 bases and J 0 bases, leaving 6 bases between the germline ends. The germline gives CDR1 LNHDA, CDR2 SQIVND (reference sequence).

V is TRBV6-5 and J is TRBJ1-2; no reliable D call. CDR1 and CDR2 (germline): MNHEY, SVGAGI. Trimming took off 6 bases at V and 0 bases at J, with 8 bases between the two ends. The CDR3 runs to 13 residues. This chain's CDR3 is CASREGANYGYTF. The CDR3 DNA reads as TGTGCCAGCAGGGAGGGCGCTAACTATGGCTACACCTTC.

The J gene is TRBJ2-7, the V gene TRBV5-1; the D gene is possibly TRBD2 (6 bases). V gave up 6 bases and J gave up 5 bases, with 12 bases separating them. The CDR3 spans 12 residues. Germline CDR1 and CDR2: SGHRS and YFSETQ. As DNA, the CDR3 is TGCGCCAGCATCTGGGGGGTTCACGAGCAGTACTTC. This sequence encodes CASIWGVHEQYF.

A remark on this clone: Other DNA sequences in the sample encode the same CDR3. The V and J genes are TRBV7-2 and TRBJ2-1; 7 bases align to TRBD1. The CDR3 covers 13 residues. Per the germline V gene, CDR1 is SGHTA and CDR2 is FQGNSA. With V trimmed by 5 bases and J by 7 bases, 5 bases remained unmatched. DNA of the CDR3: TGTGCCAGCAGCCCTAGGGGGCGAAATGAGCAGTTCTTC. Its protein is CASSPRGRNEQFF. The entire variable domain, with the rest obtained from reference TRBV7-2 and TRBJ2-1, is as follows: GAGVSQSPSNKVTEKGKDVELRCDPISGHTALYWYRQSLGQGLEFLIYFQGNSAPDKSGLPSDRFSAERTGGSVSTLTIQRTQQEDSAVYLCASSPRGRNEQFFGPGTRLTVL.

The chain has TRBV19 and TRBJ2-2; D ambiguous. Trimming cost V 5 bases and J 1 base, with 8 bases left between them. Germline lookup yields CDR1 LNHDA and CDR2 SQIVND (reference sequence). The CDR3 is made up of 14 amino acids. The CDR3 DNA follows: TGTGCCAGTAGTCCCTCTAGGAACACCGGGGAGCTGTTTTTT. Residues: CASSPSRNTGELFF.

This chain uses TRBV7-2 with TRBJ2-6; 9 positions agree with TRBD1. Germline V CDR1 and CDR2: SGHTA, FQGNSA. Trimming at V came to 6 bases and at J to 8 bases, leaving 11 bases not matched to a gene. The CDR3 contains 16 residues. The CDR3 here is CASRGTGSVYSNVLTF. The CDR3 coding sequence is TGTGCCAGCAGGGGGACAGGGAGCGTTTATTCCAACGTCCTGACTTTC.

J is TRBJ1-1 and V is TRBV19; possibly TRBD1 for D (5 bases). CDR1 and CDR2 from the germline V gene are LNHDA and SQIVND (reference sequence). Trimming removed 7 bases from V and 0 bases from J, with 15 bases in between. The CDR3 extends over 15 amino acids. The CDR3 is CASKKSTEMNTEAFF. CDR3 bases: TGTGCCAGTAAGAAGTCGACAGAAATGAACACTGAAGCTTTCTTT.

The chain recombines TRBV15 with TRBJ1-1, with a weak D call TRBD1 (5 bases). Germline V gene lookup returns CDR1 LNHNV and CDR2 YYDKDF (reference sequence). The length of the CDR3 is 15 residues. V was pared by 0 bases and J by 7 bases, with 15 bases between. CDR3 sequence reads: CATSRDGGARDEAFF. The CDR3 DNA sequence: TGTGCCACCAGCAGAGATGGTGGGGCGCGGGATGAAGCTTTCTTT.

The chain recombines TRBV5-1 with TRBJ2-1; TRBD2 matches at 12 bases. The ends lost 7 bases at V and 4 bases at J; junction bases unmatched: 6. Germline V gene sequence: CDR1 SGHRS, CDR2 YFSETQ. The CDR3 length is 15 residues. The DNA for the CDR3 is TGCGCCAGCGCCACTAGCGGGGGGCCATACAATGAGCAGTTCTTC. Translating it yields CASATSGGPYNEQFF.

J is TRBJ1-5 and V is TRBV5-6; 7 bases are shared with TRBD1. Losses at the gene ends were 1 base for V and 2 bases for J; bases not matched to a gene: 3. CDR3 size: 15 residues. Germline CDR1 is SGHDT and CDR2 is YYEEEE. DNA of the CDR3: TGTGCCAGCAGCTTGTGGGGGACAGGCAATCAGCCCCAGCATTTT. It specifies CASSLWGTGNQPQHF.

The chain recombines TRBV10-2 with TRBJ2-7; D is undetermined. CDR1 WSHSY and CDR2 SAAADI come from the germline V gene. V shed 8 bases and J shed 6 bases, with 14 bases lying between them. This CDR3 contains 12 residues. CDR3 DNA sequence: TGCGCCAGCGGGCACATCTTCTCCGAGCAGTACTTC. Translation gives CASGHIFSEQYF.

This chain joins TRBV11-1 and TRBJ2-7; D call uncertain. The CDR3 is 16 residues long. V gave up 1 base and J gave up 0 bases, with 13 bases separating them. Germline CDR1 reads SGHAT; CDR2 reads FQDESV (reference sequence). CDR3 amino acids: CASSLGATLDSYEQYF. The DNA for the CDR3 is TGTGCCAGCAGCTTAGGGGCGACCCTTGACTCCTACGAGCAGTACTTC.

V and J are TRBV2 and TRBJ1-1; D might be TRBD1 (5 bases). This CDR3 comprises 13 residues. V gave up 6 bases and J gave up 1 base, with 9 bases separating them. Germline loops: CDR1 SNHLY, CDR2 FYNNEI. The CDR3 is CASRGDQNTEAFF. The CDR3 coding sequence is TGTGCCAGCAGAGGGGATCAGAACACTGAAGCTTTCTTT.